This TCR beta chain was observed in a study of T cell repertoires in aging, cancer and after chemotherapy. General study results and limits: Age-matched healthy donors had significantly more diverse, less clonal blood TCR repertoires than untreated cancer patients.

Rearranged V-D-J TRB sequences were amplified with a mixed TRB-A/B primer pool. TCRdb reprocessed the multiplex PCR reads via MiXCR and lists one record per CDR3 protein. The sample shows about 8,700 distinct CDR3 sequences, nearly 55% of them seen only once. V lost 11 bases to trimming and J lost 10 bases; unmatched junction nucleotides: 9. The CDR3 covers 13 residues. Germline V gene data show CDR1 as SGHVS and CDR2 as FNYEAQ. TCR beta rearrangements were amplified from peripheral blood genomic DNA. This clonotype was seen once. The antigen is undetermined. This receptor was identified in a human donor in good health. The sequencing input was blood. This chain links TRBV7-6 with TRBJ2-1; 12 nucleotides agree with TRBD1. CDR3 loop: CAWDRDRGREQFF. The CDR3 region has the DNA TGTGCCTGGGACCGGGACAGGGGGCGGGAGCAGTTCTTC.